Below, 23 T cell receptor beta chains from the same sample are listed, as sequenced in a study of T cell responses to AZD1222 COVID-19 vaccine. Profiled with immunoSEQ multiplex PCR; TCRdb holds only in-frame clones, not every one. Among under 150,000 clones, 93% were seen once, and the ten largest hold roughly 0.9%. This material consisted of peripheral blood, taken on day 0 of AZD1222 vaccination. The receptors derive from an adult in good health.

The V and J genes are TRBV30 and TRBJ1-5; 10 nucleotides agree with TRBD1. J was trimmed by 3 bases and V by 3 bases; bases with no gene match: 5. The CDR3 covers 15 residues. The germline V gene has CDR1 GTSNPN and CDR2 SVGIG (reference sequence). CDR3 sequence reads: CAWSQGQGVNQPQHF. The CDR3 DNA reads TGTGCCTGGAGCCAAGGACAGGGGGTCAATCAGCCCCAGCATTTT.

Here the CDR3 DNA reads TGCAGTGCTAGTGCGGGGGGAAATGAGCAGTTCTTC. Translated, it gives CSASAGGNEQFF. The chain joins TRBV20-1 to TRBJ2-1; 8 positions match TRBD2. CDR3 length: 12 residues. Germline lookup yields CDR1 DFQATT and CDR2 SNEGSKA (reference sequence). Losses at the gene ends were 3 bases for V and 7 bases for J; bases not matched to a gene: 2.

The V and J genes are TRBV19 and TRBJ2-7; TRBD2 matches at 9 bases. The germline CDR1 and CDR2 sequences are LNHDA and SQIVND (reference sequence). The trim removed 1 base at V and 6 bases at J, leaving 13 bases unmatched. This CDR3 is 17 amino acids long. The CDR3 nucleotides read TGTGCCAGTAGTATAGCAGGTCGTGCTAGCGGGGTGATCGAGCAGTACTTC. Amino acids: CASSIAGRASGVIEQYF.

V is TRBV5-5 and J is TRBJ2-5, with 11 bases that match TRBD2. This CDR3 is built from 20 residues. V dropped 0 bases and J dropped 6; count of bases not matched to a gene: 19. Per the germline V gene, CDR1 is SGHKS and CDR2 is YYEKEE (reference sequence). As DNA, the CDR3 is TGTGCCAGCAGCTTGGTGGTAGCGGGGGGGCCCAGGTCGTTGTTAAAGACCCAGTACTTC. It codes for CASSLVVAGGPRSLLKTQYF.

This clone occurred once. The chain joins TRBV29-1 to TRBJ1-1; D perhaps matches TRBD1 (6 bases). The CDR3 runs 16 residues. Per the germline V gene, CDR1 is SQVTM and CDR2 is ANQGSEA. The germline V and J ends were trimmed by 7 bases and 2 bases, with 23 bases remaining between them. This CDR3 reads CSARGAGDFLNTEAFF. CDR3 nucleotide sequence: TGCAGCGCCCGGGGGGCAGGGGATTTTCTTAACACTGAAGCTTTCTTT.

The rearrangement links TRBV12-3 or TRBV12-4 to TRBJ2-3; D not resolved. This CDR3 contains 13 residues. The V gene lost 2 bases and the J gene lost 4 bases, with 7 bases spanning the gap. The CDR3 loop reads CASSLRVPDTQYF. CDR3 nucleotide sequence: TGTGCCAGCAGTTTAAGGGTTCCAGATACGCAGTATTTT.

This chain uses TRBV15 with TRBJ2-7, with TRBD2 matching over 7 bases. CDR1 is LNHNV, CDR2 YYDKDF, per germline (reference sequence). The CDR3 is made up of 13 amino acids. V was pared by 5 bases and J by 3 bases, with 4 bases of the junction left unmatched. The chain's CDR3 is CATSPWGGYEQYF. DNA for the CDR3: TGTGCCACCAGCCCCTGGGGGGGCTACGAGCAGTACTTC.

V gene TRBV18 combines with J gene TRBJ2-7; D not resolved. The CDR3 extends over 15 amino acids. Germline assignment: CDR1 KGHSH and CDR2 LQKENI. V shed 3 bases and J shed 0 bases, with 12 bases lying between them. CDR3 region: CASSPGPANSYEQYF. CDR3 bases: TGTGCCAGCTCACCGGGCCCGGCGAACTCCTACGAGCAGTACTTC. Drawing the rest from reference TRBV18 and TRBJ2-7, the complete variable domain is NAGVMQNPRHLVRRRGQEARLRCSPMKGHSHVYWYRQLPEEGLKFMVYLQKENIIDESGMPKERFSAEFPKEGPSILRIQQVVRGDSAAYFCASSPGPANSYEQYFGPGTRLTVT.

The V and J genes are TRBV6-5 and TRBJ2-5; tentatively, D is TRBD2 (6 bases). Germline V CDR1 and CDR2: MNHEY, SVGAGI. The CDR3 runs to 13 residues. V was shortened by 6 bases and J by 9 bases, with 17 bases between the two germline ends. The CDR3 is CASSQLPWGAQYF. CDR3 DNA sequence: TGTGCCAGCAGCCAACTCCCCTGGGGGGCCCAGTACTTC.

The V and J genes are TRBV10-3 and TRBJ1-1, with D possibly matching TRBD1 (5 bases). Trimming removed 6 bases at V and 2 bases at J, with 10 bases between. The CDR3 totals 13 residues. Germline loops: CDR1 ENHRY, CDR2 SYGVKD. CDR3 in amino acids: CAISLGGNTEAFF. For the CDR3, the DNA is TGTGCCATCAGCCTCGGGGGAAACACTGAAGCTTTCTTT.

J is TRBJ1-1 and V is TRBV9; no clear D. Germline V lookup: CDR1 SGDLS, CDR2 YYNGEE. Trimming left V 4 bases short and J 1 base short, with 14 bases between. The CDR3 runs to 15 residues. The CDR3 DNA is TGTGCCAGCAGCACCTCCGGGCTAAGGAACACTGAAGCTTTCTTT. Encoded protein: CASSTSGLRNTEAFF.

The chain joins TRBV7-9 to TRBJ1-2; TRBD1 might be the D (5 bases). The CDR3 spans 12 residues. Germline CDR1 and CDR2: SEHNR and FQNEAQ (reference sequence). The V and J ends lost 3 bases and 4 bases respectively, with 6 bases between them. The CDR3 nucleotides read TGTGCCAGCAGCTTCGACAGCTATGGCTACACCTTC. Protein product: CASSFDSYGYTF.

The CDR3 DNA follows: TGTGCCAGCAGCTTACTCGGTGGTAAGGACAGGGTCCGCACAGATACGCAGTATTTT. Amino acids: CASSLLGGKDRVRTDTQYF. The V gene is TRBV11-2, the J gene TRBJ2-3; TRBD1 agrees at 8 bases. Trimming removed 2 bases from V and 1 base from J; junction bases left unmatched: 14. In germline, CDR1 is SGHAT, CDR2 FQNNGV. The CDR3 sequence is 19 residues long.

The rearrangement uses TRBV18 and TRBJ1-4, with TRBD1 matching over 7 bases. Germline V CDR1 and CDR2: KGHSH, LQKENI. The CDR3 is 13 amino acids. Trimming cost V 3 bases and J 7 bases; bases outside gene matches: 2. CDR3 region: CASSPGTAEKLFF. CDR3 coding DNA: TGTGCCAGCTCACCCGGGACAGCTGAAAAACTGTTTTTT.

The rearrangement joins TRBV18 to TRBJ2-1, with 9 bases that match TRBD2. The CDR3 totals 17 residues. V was clipped by 3 bases and J by 0 bases; unmatched bases: 6. Germline-derived CDR1 and CDR2 are KGHSH and LQKENI. CDR3 coding DNA: TGTGCCAGCTCACCGTCCGGGACTAGCATCTCCTACAATGAGCAGTTCTTC. It specifies CASSPSGTSISYNEQFF.

The rearrangement links TRBV6-5 to TRBJ1-2; no reliable D call. Germline CDR1 MNHEY, CDR2 SVGAGI. This CDR3 has 14 residues. Trimming removed 0 bases from V and 2 bases from J, with 7 bases in between. The chain's CDR3 is CASSYSALNYGYTF. The CDR3 region has the DNA TGTGCCAGCAGTTACTCAGCTCTCAACTATGGCTACACCTTC.

The genes are TRBV7-3 and TRBJ2-2; TRBD1 might be the D (5 bases). Trimming shortened V by 4 bases and J by 4 bases, and 7 bases separated the two germline ends. Germline CDR1 SGHTA, CDR2 FQGTGA. The CDR3 is 13 residues long. CDR3 amino acids: CASSSGFTGELFF. CDR3 bases: TGTGCCAGCAGCTCAGGGTTCACCGGGGAGCTGTTTTTT.

In the case of this clone: Other DNA sequences in the sample encode the same CDR3. The rearrangement links TRBV9 to TRBJ2-1; D may match TRBD1 or TRBD2 (6 bases each). With 0 bases removed from V and 7 bases from J, the gap between germline ends came to 14 bases. Germline values: CDR1 SGDLS, CDR2 YYNGEE. This CDR3 is built from 15 residues. The CDR3 here is CASSVGGGLGNEQFF. The CDR3 coding sequence is TGTGCCAGCAGCGTAGGTGGGGGGCTGGGGAATGAGCAGTTCTTC. Based on the CDR3 plus reference TRBV9 and TRBJ2-1, the full variable domain is DSGVTQTPKHLITATGQRVTLRCSPRSGDLSVYWYQQSLDQGLQFLIQYYNGEERAKGNILERFSAQQFPDLHSELNLSSLELGDSALYFCASSVGGGLGNEQFFGPGTRLTVL.

The rearrangement joins TRBV9 to TRBJ1-1; D is perhaps TRBD1 (5 bases). CDR3 size: 15 residues. Germline loops: CDR1 SGDLS, CDR2 YYNGEE. Between the trimmed V and J ends, which lost 1 base and 1 base, there was a span of 11 bases. CDR3 DNA: TGTGCCAGCAGCGTACGGGGGGGAACGAACACTGAAGCTTTCTTT. This translates into CASSVRGGTNTEAFF.

V usage is TRBV10-3 and J usage is TRBJ2-5; 8 nucleotides match TRBD1. The CDR3 has 14 amino acids. The germline V gene encodes CDR1 ENHRY and CDR2 SYGVKD. With V trimmed by 0 bases and J by 4 bases, 1 base remained unmatched. The CDR3 DNA follows: TGTGCCATCAGTGAGTCCACAGGGGGAGAGACCCAGTACTTC. The encoded protein is CAISESTGGETQYF.

V and J are TRBV5-8 and TRBJ2-6; D uncertain. The CDR3 is 13 amino acids. With 4 bases removed from V and 1 base from J, the gap between germline ends came to 3 bases. Germline CDR1 and CDR2: SGHTS and YDEGEE. The CDR3 spells CASSESGANVLTF. The DNA for the CDR3 is TGTGCCAGCAGCGAATCTGGGGCCAACGTCCTGACTTTC.

The J gene is TRBJ1-1, the V gene TRBV6-2 or TRBV6-3, with D unclear. The V end lost 2 bases, the J end lost 3 bases, and 13 bases lay between the germline ends. This CDR3 has 15 residues. Germline CDR1 and CDR2: MNHEY and SVGEGT. The DNA of the CDR3 is TGTGCCAGCAGTTACCTAATATTAGGGTACACTGAAGCTTTCTTT. It codes for CASSYLILGYTEAFF.

This clone was counted once. This sequence joins TRBV6-5 and TRBJ1-4; 10 bases are shared with TRBD1. The ends lost 2 bases at V and 6 bases at J; junction bases unmatched: 0. Looked up from germline, CDR1 is MNHEY and CDR2 is SVGAGI. The CDR3 has 14 residues. The CDR3: CASSYGQGDEKLFF. The CDR3 bases are TGTGCCAGCAGTTACGGACAGGGGGATGAAAAACTGTTTTTT.